The 29 T cell receptor beta chains in this list originate from one sample, sequenced in a study of T-cell reconstitution after alpha-beta-depleted transplantation in children. Unique molecular identifiers were incorporated during preparation of the TCRbeta library. TCRdb fed the PCR reads into MiXCR, producing one record per CDR3 protein. Among roughly 490,000 distinct CDR3 sequences listed, about an eighth were seen once. The material sequenced was PBMCs, mostly from graft donor cells, taken 180 days after TCRalphabeta/CD19-depleted stem cell transplant. The origin of the receptors is a female patient aged 2-15 years who had a stem cell transplant for aplastic anemia, so the T cells may come from the graft donor.

This chain joins TRBV27 and TRBJ2-2; 8 positions agree with TRBD1. The germline CDR1 and CDR2 sequences are MNHEY and SMNVEV (reference sequence). The CDR3 has 16 residues. V was clipped by 2 bases and J by 7 bases; unmatched bases: 9. The chain's CDR3 is CASSLRQGSNGGELFF. The CDR3 bases are TGTGCCAGCAGTTTAAGACAGGGGTCAAATGGCGGGGAGCTGTTTTTT.

CDR3 coding DNA: TGTGCCACCAGTGATTTACCCGGGACTAGCGGGAGGCCTTCCTACAATGAGCAGTTCTTC. Its protein is CATSDLPGTSGRPSYNEQFF. The rearrangement links TRBV24-1 to TRBJ2-1, with TRBD2 matching 15 bases. The CDR3 spans 20 residues. Germline CDR1 is KGHDR and CDR2 is SFDVKD. The J segment lost 1 base and the V segment lost 1 base, leaving 7 bases of the junction unmatched.

The V gene is TRBV10-3, the J gene TRBJ2-7; D may be TRBD2 (6 bases). The length of the CDR3 is 13 residues. Deletions cut 4 bases from V and 4 bases from J, with 11 bases between. Germline V gene sequence: CDR1 ENHRY, CDR2 SYGVKD. For the CDR3, the DNA is TGTGCCATCAGTGGGGGACTCACTTACGAGCAGTACGTC. Encoded protein: CAISGGLTYEQYV.

This clonotype was detected only once. The genes are TRBV7-8 and TRBJ1-1, with TRBD1 matching 7 bases. V shed 5 bases and J 0 bases; nucleotides not matched to a gene: 3. The CDR3 contains 14 residues. The germline V gene has CDR1 SGHVS and CDR2 FQNEAQ. The chain's CDR3 is CASSEGTVNTEAFF. Written as DNA, the CDR3 is TGTGCCAGCAGCGAGGGGACAGTGAACACTGAAGCTTTCTTT.

The chain uses TRBV11-2 and TRBJ2-5; D is perhaps TRBD1 (6 bases). CDR3 length: 17 residues. Germline CDR1 reads SGHAT; CDR2 reads FQNNGV. Trimming took 2 bases from V and 7 from J, leaving 23 bases between them. Written as DNA, the CDR3 is TGTGCCAGCAGCTTAATCGAAGGGGGACCAATGAGGGGGACCCAGTACTTC. It codes for CASSLIEGGPMRGTQYF.

Only a few counts were recorded for this clonotype. This chain uses TRBV25-1 with TRBJ2-7; TRBD1 matches at 9 bases. The germline gives CDR1 MGHDK, CDR2 SYGVNS. The V segment lost 1 base and the J segment 6 bases; nucleotides outside the gene matches: 4. The CDR3 is 14 amino acids. CDR3 sequence (DNA): TGTGCCAGCAGTGAATTAGGACAGGGGAGCGAGCAGTACGTC. Translating gives CASSELGQGSEQYV.

This clonotype has a count of ten or more. The chain carries TRBV12-3 or TRBV12-4 and TRBJ2-3, with D unclear. Trimming pared 4 bases from V and 4 bases from J, leaving 9 bases between. The CDR3 covers 13 residues. CDR3 sequence: CASSSLPPDTQYF. The CDR3 DNA sequence: TGTGCCAGCAGTTCCTTACCCCCAGATACGCAGTATTTT.

The chain joins TRBV28 to TRBJ2-5; D not resolved. The germline V gene encodes CDR1 MDHEN and CDR2 SYDVKM. The CDR3 has 17 residues. Trimming took off 6 bases at V and 5 bases at J, with 25 bases between the two ends. DNA of the CDR3: TGTGCCAGCAGGCCCTGGCTAGTGACGGGCCTCAAGGAGACCCAGTACTTC. Protein sequence: CASRPWLVTGLKETQYF.

This clonotype has more than one count but fewer than ten. The chain has TRBV7-3 and TRBJ2-5; 7 nucleotides line up with TRBD2. V was clipped by 5 bases and J by 1 base; unmatched bases: 7. The germline gives CDR1 SGHTA, CDR2 FQGTGA. The CDR3 contains 15 residues. The CDR3 here is CASSAASGPQETQYF. Here the CDR3 DNA reads TGTGCCAGCAGCGCCGCTAGCGGCCCCCAAGAGACCCAGTACTTC.

This chain links TRBV18 with TRBJ1-2, with 7 bases aligning to TRBD1. The CDR3 extends over 19 amino acids. V dropped 2 bases and J dropped 0; count of bases not matched to a gene: 15. Germline V gene data show CDR1 as KGHSH and CDR2 as LQKENI. The CDR3 is CASSPDRRDSRYPNYGYTF. CDR3 nucleotides: TGTGCCAGCTCACCAGACAGACGGGACAGTCGGTATCCTAACTATGGCTACACCTTC. The full variable domain, in which reference TRBV18 and TRBJ1-2 provide the parts outside the CDR3, is NAGVMQNPRHLVRRRGQEARLRCSPMKGHSHVYWYRQLPEEGLKFMVYLQKENIIDESGMPKERFSAEFPKEGPSILRIQQVVRGDSAAYFCASSPDRRDSRYPNYGYTFGSGTRLTVV.

The gene calls are TRBV29-1 and TRBJ2-1; 8 nucleotides align to TRBD1. The CDR3 runs to 11 residues. The germline gives CDR1 SQVTM, CDR2 ANQGSEA. The V segment lost 5 bases and the J segment 9 bases; nucleotides outside the gene matches: 3. The CDR3 DNA is TGCAGCGTTCAGGGGGCGGTTGAGCAGTTCTTC. It specifies CSVQGAVEQFF.

V is TRBV6-2 or TRBV6-3 and J is TRBJ2-6; D unclear. The CDR3 has 14 residues. Trimming cost V 2 bases and J 3 bases, with 5 bases left between them. Per the germline V gene, CDR1 is MNHEY and CDR2 is SVGEGT. This chain's CDR3 is CASSYVVGANVLTF. The CDR3 bases are TGTGCCAGCAGTTACGTTGTTGGGGCCAACGTCCTGACTTTC.

The chain links TRBV7-8 to TRBJ1-1; D unresolved. The CDR3 sequence is 15 residues long. CDR1 and CDR2 from the germline V gene are SGHVS and FQNEAQ. Trimming removed 0 bases at V and 0 bases at J, with 8 bases between. CDR3 protein: CASSLAVELNTEAFF. CDR3 coding DNA: TGTGCCAGCAGCTTAGCGGTAGAGCTGAACACTGAAGCTTTCTTT.

The chain joins TRBV25-1 to TRBJ2-2, with 7 bases that match TRBD2. The CDR3 has 14 amino acids. The V gene end was trimmed by 4 bases and the J gene end by 3 bases; junction bases not matched to a gene: 2. Per germline, CDR1 MGHDK and CDR2 SYGVNS. The CDR3 loop reads CASSGLADTGELFF. The CDR3 DNA is TGTGCCAGCAGTGGTCTAGCGGACACCGGGGAGCTGTTTTTT.

This clonotype was seen at least ten times. This rearrangement joins TRBV5-1 to TRBJ1-1; no clear D. The CDR3 length is 15 residues. V dropped 1 base and J dropped 4 bases, with 14 bases sitting between them. Germline lookup yields CDR1 SGHRS and CDR2 YFSETQ. CDR3 coding DNA: TGCGCCAGCAGCTTGCGGATATCCTCGGGCACTGAAGCTTTCTTT. Residues: CASSLRISSGTEAFF. Using reference TRBV5-1 and TRBJ1-1 for the parts outside the CDR3, the full variable domain is KAGVTQTPRYLIKTRGQQVTLSCSPISGHRSVSWYQQTPGQGLQFLFEYFSETQRNKGNFPGRFSGRQFSNSRSEMNVSTLELGDSALYLCASSLRISSGTEAFFGQGTRLTVV.

The chain uses TRBV5-6 and TRBJ2-3; D might be TRBD2 (6 bases). There are 12 residues in the CDR3. CDR1 is SGHDT and CDR2 is YYEEEE in the germline V gene. The V gene lost 6 bases and the J gene lost 4 bases, with 9 bases spanning the gap. The CDR3, as DNA: TGTGCCAGCACGTGGGGGGCAGATACGCAGTATTTT. This sequence encodes CASTWGADTQYF.

This clonotype was seen only a few times. The chain uses TRBV4-1 and TRBJ2-7; D uncertain. This CDR3 has 13 residues. Germline V CDR1 and CDR2: MGHRA, YSYEKL. The V and J ends lost 0 bases and 1 base respectively, with 4 bases between them. The CDR3 loop reads CASSQDVSYEQYV. CDR3 in DNA: TGCGCCAGCAGCCAAGATGTTTCCTACGAGCAGTACGTC.

This clonotype was detected a few times. This chain joins TRBV11-3 and TRBJ2-3, with 10 bases fitting TRBD2. The length of the CDR3 is 17 residues. V shed 1 base and J 1 base; nucleotides not matched to a gene: 5. Germline CDR1 and CDR2: SGHNT and YENEEA. CDR3: CASSLASGLARTDTQYF. The DNA for the CDR3 is TGTGCCAGCAGCTTAGCGTCGGGACTAGCGCGCACAGATACGCAGTATTTT.

The chain uses TRBV11-3 and TRBJ2-2; D is ambiguous. V dropped 4 bases and J dropped 0 bases, with 12 bases sitting between them. The germline gives CDR1 SGHNT, CDR2 YENEEA. The CDR3 consists of 16 residues. The CDR3 DNA follows: TGTGCCAGCAGCTCCCCCTGGCAGCCGAACACCGGGGAGCTGTTTTTT. It codes for CASSSPWQPNTGELFF. Using reference TRBV11-3 and TRBJ2-2 for the parts outside the CDR3, the full variable domain is EAGVVQSPRYKIIEKKQPVAFWCNPISGHNTLYWYLQNLGQGPELLIRYENEEAVDDSQLPKDRFSAERLKGVDSTLKIQPAELGDSAVYLCASSSPWQPNTGELFFGEGSRLTVL.

This clonotype turned up a few times. This chain uses TRBV12-3 or TRBV12-4 with TRBJ2-1; the D gene is possibly TRBD2 (6 bases). V lost 7 bases to trimming and J lost 3 bases, with 16 bases between them. The CDR3 loop spans 15 amino acids. The CDR3 sequence: CASNRIPTSYNEQFF. The DNA for the CDR3 is TGTGCCAGCAACCGGATCCCGACTAGCTACAATGAGCAGTTCTTC.

This clonotype was found a few times. The chain uses TRBV28 and TRBJ1-3; D is unclear. V shed 8 bases and J shed 0 bases, with 17 bases lying between them. Germline CDR1 reads MDHEN; CDR2 reads SYDVKM. The CDR3 is made up of 16 amino acids. The DNA for the CDR3 is TGTGCCAGCTCCCTCCCGGGCTCAAGCTCTGGAAACACCATATATTTT. Its translation: CASSLPGSSSGNTIYF.

There are many counts of this clonotype. V gene TRBV29-1 combines with J gene TRBJ2-4; D unresolved. The CDR3 has 16 amino acids. V shed 4 bases and J shed 1 base, with 17 bases lying between them. The germline CDR1 and CDR2 sequences are SQVTM and ANQGSEA. The CDR3 coding sequence is TGCAGCGTTGTGGCTCCGGAAACCTCCGCCAAAAACATTCAGTACTTC. This encodes CSVVAPETSAKNIQYF.

This clonotype was counted at least ten times. The chain combines TRBV12-3 or TRBV12-4 with TRBJ1-1, with D hard to call. Trimming stripped 5 bases from V and 11 bases from J, with 9 bases between. This CDR3 region has 10 residues. This CDR3 reads CASSLGPAFF. CDR3 bases: TGTGCCAGCAGTCTTGGACCGGCTTTCTTT.

This clonotype has a count of ten or more. The rearrangement links TRBV20-1 to TRBJ2-7; 15 nucleotides align to TRBD2. Germline V gene lookup returns CDR1 DFQATT and CDR2 SNEGSKA (reference sequence). This CDR3 is 14 amino acids long. With 6 bases clipped from V and 5 bases from J, the junction kept 5 bases outside the gene matches. The DNA for the CDR3 is TGCAGTGCATGGACTAGCGGGAGGGTTGACGAGCAGTACTTC. Amino acid sequence: CSAWTSGRVDEQYF.

Only a few counts were recorded for this clonotype. The J gene is TRBJ1-4, the V gene TRBV6-2 or TRBV6-3; possibly TRBD1 for D (5 bases). The CDR3 has 14 residues. Germline V gene sequence: CDR1 MNHEY, CDR2 SVGEGT. The V end lost 2 bases, the J end lost 6 bases, and 10 bases lay between the germline ends. The CDR3 is CASSYRGPDEKLFF. The CDR3 DNA reads as TGTGCCAGCAGTTACCGGGGACCAGATGAAAAACTGTTTTTT.

This clonotype turned up a few times. The V gene is TRBV12-3 or TRBV12-4, the J gene TRBJ1-1; D remains unclear. This CDR3 is 12 amino acids long. The germline V and J ends were trimmed by 5 bases and 7 bases, with 11 bases remaining between them. This chain's CDR3 is CASSLTSFEAFF. The CDR3 bases are TGTGCCAGCAGTCTGACTTCCTTTGAAGCTTTCTTT.

This clonotype came up a few times. This sequence joins TRBV29-1 and TRBJ1-1, with 7 bases aligning to TRBD1. CDR1 and CDR2 from the germline V gene are SQVTM and ANQGSEA. This CDR3 is 13 amino acids long. CDR3 sequence: CSSPGGSSTEAFF. CDR3 nucleotides: TGCAGTTCCCCAGGGGGTTCGAGTACTGAAGCTTTCTTT. The whole variable domain, filled in from reference TRBV29-1 and TRBJ1-1, reads SAVISQKPSRDICQRGTSLTIQCQVDSQVTMMFWYRQQPGQSLTLIATANQGSEATYESGFVIDKFPISRPNLTFSTLTVSNMSPEDSSIYLCSSPGGSSTEAFFGQGTRLTVV.

This clonotype was seen more than once but under ten times. The chain uses TRBV6-5 and TRBJ1-2, with 12 bases fitting TRBD1. The CDR3 covers 18 residues. CDR1 and CDR2 (germline): MNHEY, SVGAGI. Trimming at V came to 2 bases and at J to 8 bases, leaving 15 bases not matched to a gene. This chain's CDR3 is CASSYGEGTGGASGGYTF. DNA for the CDR3: TGTGCCAGCAGTTACGGAGAAGGGACAGGGGGCGCTTCGGGGGGCTACACCTTC.

V gene TRBV27 combines with J gene TRBJ2-1, with D unclear. V lost 2 bases and J 9 bases, leaving 11 bases between the germline ends. CDR3 length: 13 residues. Germline values: CDR1 MNHEY, CDR2 SMNVEV (reference sequence). The chain's CDR3 is CASSLQSTAEQFF. CDR3 nucleotide sequence: TGTGCCAGCAGTTTACAGTCTACTGCTGAGCAGTTCTTC.